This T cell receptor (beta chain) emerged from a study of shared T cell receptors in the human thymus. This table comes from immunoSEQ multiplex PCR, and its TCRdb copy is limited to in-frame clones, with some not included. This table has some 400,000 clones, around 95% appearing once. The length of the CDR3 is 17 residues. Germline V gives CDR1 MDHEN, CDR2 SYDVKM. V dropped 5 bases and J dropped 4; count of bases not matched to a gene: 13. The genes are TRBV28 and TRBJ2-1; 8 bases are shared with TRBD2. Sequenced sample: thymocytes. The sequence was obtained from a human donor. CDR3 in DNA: TGTGCCAGCAGTCCGACAGCGGGAGAGTTGGCGTACAATGAGCAGTTCTTC. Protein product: CASSPTAGELAYNEQFF.